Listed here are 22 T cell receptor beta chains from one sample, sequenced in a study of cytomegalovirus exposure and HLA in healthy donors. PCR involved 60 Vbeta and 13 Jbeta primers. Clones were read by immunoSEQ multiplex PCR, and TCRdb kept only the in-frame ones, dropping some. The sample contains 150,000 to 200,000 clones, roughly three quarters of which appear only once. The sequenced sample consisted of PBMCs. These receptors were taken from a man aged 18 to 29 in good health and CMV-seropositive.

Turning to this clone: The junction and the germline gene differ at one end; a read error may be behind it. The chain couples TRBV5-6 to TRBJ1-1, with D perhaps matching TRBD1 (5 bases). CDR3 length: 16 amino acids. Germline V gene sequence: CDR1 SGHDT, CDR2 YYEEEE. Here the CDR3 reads CASSLEFGRAGTEDFF. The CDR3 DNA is TGTGCCAGCAGCTTGGAGTTTGGCAGGGCTGGCACTGAAGATTTCTTT.

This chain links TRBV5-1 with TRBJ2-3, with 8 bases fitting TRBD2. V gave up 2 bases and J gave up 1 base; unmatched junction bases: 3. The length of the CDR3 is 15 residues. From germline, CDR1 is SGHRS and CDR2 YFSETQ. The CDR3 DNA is TGCGCCAGCAGCTTCGAGACTAGCGGCACAGATACGCAGTATTTT. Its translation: CASSFETSGTDTQYF.

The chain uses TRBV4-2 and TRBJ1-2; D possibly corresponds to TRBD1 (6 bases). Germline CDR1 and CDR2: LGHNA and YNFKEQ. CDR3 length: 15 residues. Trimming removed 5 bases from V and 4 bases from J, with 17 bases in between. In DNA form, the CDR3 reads TGTGCCAGCAGCTCCCCGGACAGAGAGTCCTATGGCTACACCTTC. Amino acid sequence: CASSSPDRESYGYTF.

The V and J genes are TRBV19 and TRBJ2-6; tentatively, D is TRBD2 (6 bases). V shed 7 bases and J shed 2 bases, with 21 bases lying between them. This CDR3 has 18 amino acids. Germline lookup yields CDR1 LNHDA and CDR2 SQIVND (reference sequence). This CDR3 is CASNAGPIAPPGANVLTF. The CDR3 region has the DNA TGTGCCAGTAATGCGGGGCCCATAGCTCCGCCTGGGGCCAACGTCCTGACTTTC.

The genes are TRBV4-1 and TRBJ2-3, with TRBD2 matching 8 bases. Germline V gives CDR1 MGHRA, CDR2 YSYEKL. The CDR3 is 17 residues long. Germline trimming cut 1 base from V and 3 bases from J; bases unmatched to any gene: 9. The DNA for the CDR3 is TGCGCCAGCAGCCAAGTGACGGGAGGGGTTGGGACAGATACGCAGTATTTT. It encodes CASSQVTGGVGTDTQYF.

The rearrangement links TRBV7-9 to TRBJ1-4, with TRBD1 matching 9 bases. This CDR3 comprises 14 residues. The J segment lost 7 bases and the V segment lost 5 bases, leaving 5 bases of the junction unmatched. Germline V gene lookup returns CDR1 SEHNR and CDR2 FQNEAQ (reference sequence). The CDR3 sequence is CASSLQGAGEKLFF. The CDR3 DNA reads TGTGCCAGCAGCCTACAGGGGGCCGGTGAAAAACTGTTTTTT.

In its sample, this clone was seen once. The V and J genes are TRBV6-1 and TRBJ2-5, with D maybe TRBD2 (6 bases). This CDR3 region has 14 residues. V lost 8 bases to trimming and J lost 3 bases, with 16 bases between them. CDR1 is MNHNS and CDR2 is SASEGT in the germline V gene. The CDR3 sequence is CASVRSGVKETQYF. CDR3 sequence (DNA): TGTGCCAGCGTTCGGTCGGGAGTCAAAGAGACCCAGTACTTC.

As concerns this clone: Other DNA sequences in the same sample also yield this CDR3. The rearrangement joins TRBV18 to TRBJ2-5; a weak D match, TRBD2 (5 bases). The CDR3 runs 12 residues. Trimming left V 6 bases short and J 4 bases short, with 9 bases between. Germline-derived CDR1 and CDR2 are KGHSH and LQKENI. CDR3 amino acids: CASSPGGETQYF. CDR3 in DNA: TGTGCCAGCTCCCCAGGAGGAGAGACCCAGTACTTC.

CDR3 in amino acids: CAWSVARASGNTIYF. CDR3 in DNA: TGTGCCTGGAGTGTGGCCAGGGCCTCTGGAAACACCATATATTTT. V gene TRBV30 combines with J gene TRBJ1-3; TRBD1 is a possible D gene (5 bases). V was cut by 0 bases and J by 0 bases, with 9 bases left in between. The CDR3 is 15 amino acids. Germline loops: CDR1 GTSNPN, CDR2 SVGIG (reference sequence).

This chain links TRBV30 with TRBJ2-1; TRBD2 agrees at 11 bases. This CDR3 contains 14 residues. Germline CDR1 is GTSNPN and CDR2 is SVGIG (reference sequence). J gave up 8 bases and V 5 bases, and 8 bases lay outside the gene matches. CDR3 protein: CAWDTSGSFYEQFF. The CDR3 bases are TGTGCCTGGGACACTAGCGGGAGTTTCTATGAGCAGTTCTTC.

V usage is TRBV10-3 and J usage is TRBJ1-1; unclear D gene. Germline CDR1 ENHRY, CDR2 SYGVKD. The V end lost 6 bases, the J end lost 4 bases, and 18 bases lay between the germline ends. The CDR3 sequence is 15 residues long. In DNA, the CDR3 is TGTGCCATCAGAGATTACGAAGGCGGGAGCACTGAAGCTTTCTTT. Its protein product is CAIRDYEGGSTEAFF.

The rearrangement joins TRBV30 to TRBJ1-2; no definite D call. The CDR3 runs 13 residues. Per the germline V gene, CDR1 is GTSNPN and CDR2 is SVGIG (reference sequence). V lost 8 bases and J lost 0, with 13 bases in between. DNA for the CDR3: TGTGCCCTGACGAGCACAGCTAACTATGGCTACACCTTC. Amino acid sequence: CALTSTANYGYTF.

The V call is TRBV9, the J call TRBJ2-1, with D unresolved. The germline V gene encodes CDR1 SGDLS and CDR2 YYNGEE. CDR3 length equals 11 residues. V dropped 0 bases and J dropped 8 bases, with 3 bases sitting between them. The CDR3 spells CASSVADEQFF. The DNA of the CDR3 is TGTGCCAGCAGCGTAGCGGATGAGCAGTTCTTC. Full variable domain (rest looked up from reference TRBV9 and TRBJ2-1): DSGVTQTPKHLITATGQRVTLRCSPRSGDLSVYWYQQSLDQGLQFLIQYYNGEERAKGNILERFSAQQFPDLHSELNLSSLELGDSALYFCASSVADEQFFGPGTRLTVL.

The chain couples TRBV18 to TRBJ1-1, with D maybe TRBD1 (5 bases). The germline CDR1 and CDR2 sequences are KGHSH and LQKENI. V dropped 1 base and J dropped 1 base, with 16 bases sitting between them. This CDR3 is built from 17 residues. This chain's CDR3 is CASSPRSGDRGNTEAFF. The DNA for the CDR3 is TGTGCCAGCTCACCACGCTCTGGCGATAGGGGGAACACTGAAGCTTTCTTT.

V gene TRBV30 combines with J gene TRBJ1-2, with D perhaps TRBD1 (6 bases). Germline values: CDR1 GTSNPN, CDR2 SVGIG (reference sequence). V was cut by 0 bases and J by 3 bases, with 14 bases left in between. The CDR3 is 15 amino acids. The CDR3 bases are TGTGCCTGGAGTGTTTTAGGGGGGGCTTACTATGGCTACACCTTC. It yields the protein CAWSVLGGAYYGYTF.

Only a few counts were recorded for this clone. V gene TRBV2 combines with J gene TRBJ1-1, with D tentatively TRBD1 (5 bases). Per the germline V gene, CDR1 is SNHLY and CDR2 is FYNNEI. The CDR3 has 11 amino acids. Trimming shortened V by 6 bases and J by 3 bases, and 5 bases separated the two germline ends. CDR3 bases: TGTGCCAGCAGAGGGGACACTGAAGCTTTCTTT. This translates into CASRGDTEAFF.

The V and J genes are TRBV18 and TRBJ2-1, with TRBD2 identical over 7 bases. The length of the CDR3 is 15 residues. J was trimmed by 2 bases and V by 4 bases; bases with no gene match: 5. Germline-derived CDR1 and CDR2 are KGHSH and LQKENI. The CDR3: CASSLGRGAYNEQFF. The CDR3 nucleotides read TGTGCCAGCTCACTTGGACGGGGGGCCTACAATGAGCAGTTCTTC. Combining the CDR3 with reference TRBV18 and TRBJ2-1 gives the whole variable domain NAGVMQNPRHLVRRRGQEARLRCSPMKGHSHVYWYRQLPEEGLKFMVYLQKENIIDESGMPKERFSAEFPKEGPSILRIQQVVRGDSAAYFCASSLGRGAYNEQFFGPGTRLTVL.

The CDR3 reads CASSPTGGGRGTGELFF. The CDR3 nucleotides are TGTGCCAGCAGTCCGACCGGGGGGGGTCGGGGCACCGGGGAGCTGTTTTTT. This chain links TRBV27 with TRBJ2-2; 8 bases are shared with TRBD2. V was clipped by 5 bases and J by 4 bases; unmatched bases: 12. Looked up from germline, CDR1 is MNHEY and CDR2 is SMNVEV (reference sequence). CDR3 length: 17 amino acids.

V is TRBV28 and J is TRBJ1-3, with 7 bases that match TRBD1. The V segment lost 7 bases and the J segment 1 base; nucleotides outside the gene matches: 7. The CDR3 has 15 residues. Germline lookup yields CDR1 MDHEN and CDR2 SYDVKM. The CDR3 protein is CASTRQGSSGNTIYF. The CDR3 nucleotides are TGTGCCAGCACCCGACAGGGCTCATCTGGAAACACCATATATTTT. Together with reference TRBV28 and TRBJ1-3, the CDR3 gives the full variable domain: DVKVTQSSRYLVKRTGEKVFLECVQDMDHENMFWYRQDPGLGLRLIYFSYDVKMKEKGDIPEGYSVSREKKERFSLILESASTNQTSMYLCASTRQGSSGNTIYFGEGSWLTVV.

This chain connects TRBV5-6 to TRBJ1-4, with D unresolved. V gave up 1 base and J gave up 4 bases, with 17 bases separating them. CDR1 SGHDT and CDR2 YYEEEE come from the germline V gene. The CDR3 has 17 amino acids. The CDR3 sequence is CASSLSSHPPGNEKLFF. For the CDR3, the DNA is TGTGCCAGCAGCTTGTCGAGTCACCCCCCGGGTAATGAAAAACTGTTTTTT.

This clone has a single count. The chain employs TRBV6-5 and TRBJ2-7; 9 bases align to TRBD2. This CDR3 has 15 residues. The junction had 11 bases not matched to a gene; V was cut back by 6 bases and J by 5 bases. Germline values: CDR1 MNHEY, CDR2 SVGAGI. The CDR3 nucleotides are TGTGCCAGCAGCCCCCGGGCTAGCGGGACCCACGAGCAGTACGTC. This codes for CASSPRASGTHEQYV.

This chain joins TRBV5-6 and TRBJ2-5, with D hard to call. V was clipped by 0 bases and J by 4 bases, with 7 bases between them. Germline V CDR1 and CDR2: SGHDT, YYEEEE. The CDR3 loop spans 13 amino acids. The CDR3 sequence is CASSLGGAETQYF. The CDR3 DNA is TGTGCCAGCAGCTTGGGCGGAGCAGAGACCCAGTACTTC. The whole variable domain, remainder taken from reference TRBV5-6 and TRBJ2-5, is DAGVTQSPTHLIKTRGQQVTLRCSPKSGHDTVSWYQQALGQGPQFIFQYYEEEERQRGNFPDRFSGHQFPNYSSELNVNALLLGDSALYLCASSLGGAETQYFGPGTRLLVL.